The rows below give T cell receptor beta chains drawn from one sample of a study of cytomegalovirus exposure and HLA in healthy donors. Only in-frame clones appear in the TCRdb table, and some are missing; sequencing was by immunoSEQ multiplex PCR. The sample has 200,000 to 250,000 clones, almost 85% seen once; the top ten hold more than 0.45%. Sequenced: PBMCs. The receptors were sampled from a middle-aged woman in good health and CMV-seronegative. CDR3s include the opening cysteine and the closing phenylalanine or tryptophan. A D gene is named only where the DNA matches it firmly. Only part of the rows carry a size: once, few, many, or a class if the clone is expanded.

>TRBJ2-7|NA|NA|TRBV23-1
TGCGCCAGCAGTCAATCGACACAAAACGAAAGCGAGCAGTACTTC
CASSQSTQNESEQYF
>TRBJ2-7|TRBD1|NA|TRBV30
TGTGCCTGGAGTAGGACAGGGGGGTTCGACGAGCAGTACTTC
CAWSRTGGFDEQYF
>TRBJ1-4|TRBD1|few|TRBV6-5
TGTGCCAGCAGTTATAAGGGGGCTGGAACTAATGAAAAACTGTTTTTT
CASSYKGAGTNEKLFF
>TRBJ2-4|NA|NA|TRBV4-2
TGTGCCAGCAGCCAAGATACAGGAGGGGACGGCAAAAACATTCAGTACTTC
CASSQDTGGDGKNIQYF
>TRBJ1-6|TRBD1|once|TRBV6-5
TGTGCCAGCAAACAGGGGAGTTCCTATAATTCACCCCTCCACTTT
CASKQGSSYNSPLHF
>TRBJ2-7|NA|NA|TRBV11-2
TGTGCCAGCAGCCCTCAACCCGGGACATACTCCTACGAGCAGTACTTC
CASSPQPGTYSYEQYF
>TRBJ1-1|NA|NA|TRBV7-2
TGTGCCAGCAGCTTACAGATTCTGAACACTGAAGCTTTCTTT
CASSLQILNTEAFF
>TRBJ2-3|TRBD2|NA|TRBV2
TGTGCCAGCAGTGAGCTAGCGGGGGGCACAGATACGCAGTATTTT
CASSELAGGTDTQYF
>TRBJ1-5|NA|few|TRBV29-1
TGCAGCGTGGGGACTGGGGGGGATGAGCCCCAGCATTTT
CSVGTGGDEPQHF
>TRBJ2-5|TRBD1|NA|TRBV5-4
TGTGCCAGCAGCCAAGCCTACAGGGGGCAAGAGACCCAGTACTTC
CASSQAYRGQETQYF
>TRBJ2-7|NA|NA|TRBV5-1
TGCGCCAGCAGAGGGGGCGGGACCTCCTACGAGCAGTACTTC
CASRGGGTSYEQYF
>TRBJ1-2|TRBD1|NA|TRBV2
TGTGCCAGCAGTGCCGGGACAGCGGACTATGGCTACACCTTC
CASSAGTADYGYTF
>TRBJ2-1|NA|NA|TRBV7-9
TGTGCCAGCAGCCCAAGAGGGTCCTACAATGAGCAGTTCTTC
CASSPRGSYNEQFF
>TRBJ2-7|TRBD1|NA|TRBV19
TGTGCCAGTACCCAGGGGACAGGTCGTTCCTACGAGCAGTACTTC
CASTQGTGRSYEQYF
>TRBJ1-1|NA|NA|TRBV6-1
TGTGCCAGCAGCCCACAGGATTCGACGACTGAAGCTTTCTTT
CASSPQDSTTEAFF
>TRBJ1-2|NA|NA|TRBV5-5
TGTGCCAGCAGCTTGGTCTCAGGGCCAGGCGGCTACACCTTC
CASSLVSGPGGYTF
>TRBJ1-1|NA|NA|TRBV9
TGTGCCAGCAGCGTAGCCCCATCCGGCACTGAAGCTTTCTTT
CASSVAPSGTEAFF
>TRBJ1-1|NA|NA|TRBV19
TGTGCCAGTAGTCTCAGGGGGAACACTGAAGCTTTCTTT
CASSLRGNTEAFF
>TRBJ1-1|NA|NA|TRBV11-2
TGTGCCAGCAGCTTACGGAGGGCGGCTTTCTTT
CASSLRRAAFF
>TRBJ1-1|NA|NA|TRBV6-5
TGTGCCAGCAGAAGACAGTTCAACACTGAAGCTTTCTTT
CASRRQFNTEAFF
>TRBJ2-2|TRBD2|NA|TRBV7-3
TGTGCCAGCAGCTTTAAGCGGGGGGCAAACACCGGGGAGCTGTTTTTT
CASSFKRGANTGELFF
>TRBJ1-1|NA|NA|TRBV19
TGTGCCAGTAGTATATTCAACATGAACACTGAAGCTTTCTTT
CASSIFNMNTEAFF
>TRBJ2-1|TRBD1|NA|TRBV4-1
TGCGCCAGCAGCCTCGAGGGGACAGCTTTTTTTGAGCAGTTCTTC
CASSLEGTAFFEQFF
>TRBJ1-4|NA|NA|TRBV4-1
TGCGCCAGCAGCCAAGATCTTGTTCAAAAACTGTTTTTT
CASSQDLVQKLFF
>TRBJ2-3|NA|NA|TRBV10-3
TGTGCCATCAGAGCCGGGACTAGCACAGATACGCAGTATTTT
CAIRAGTSTDTQYF
>TRBJ1-1|TRBD1|NA|TRBV11-3
TGTGCCAGCAGCTTAGATAAGGGACAGGGGGAGACTGAAGCTTTCTTT
CASSLDKGQGETEAFF
>TRBJ2-7|NA|NA|TRBV21-1
TGTGCCAGCAGCAAAGGGGATTTGAGGCGGGGGGGCCGCTACGAGCAGTACTTC
CASSKGDLRRGGRYEQYF
>TRBJ2-7|TRBD2|NA|TRBV7-2
TGTGCCAGCAGCTCTAGTCCATGGGGGGGGACGCGGGAGCAGTACTTC
CASSSSPWGGTREQYF
>TRBJ2-5|TRBD2|NA|TRBV13
TGTGCCAGCAGCCCCCCGCTAGCGCGAGCGGGGGGCCAAGAGACCCAGTACTTC
CASSPPLARAGGQETQYF
>TRBJ2-2|TRBD1|NA|TRBV30
TGTGCCTGGGATAAAGACAGGGGACTGCCCGGGGAGCTGTTTTTT
CAWDKDRGLPGELFF
>TRBJ2-3|TRBD1|NA|TRBV9
TGTGCCAGCAGCGCAAGACAGGGGTCAACAGATACGCAGTATTTT
CASSARQGSTDTQYF
>TRBJ1-6|TRBD1|NA|TRBV30
TGTGCCTGGAGTGCCACGGGACAGAATAATTCACCCCTCCACTTT
CAWSATGQNNSPLHF
>TRBJ2-5|TRBD1|NA|TRBV7-9
TGTGCCAGCAGCTTTCGGGACAGGGTTGAGACCCAGTACTTC
CASSFRDRVETQYF
>TRBJ2-1|TRBD1|NA|TRBV29-1
TGCAGCCTCACAGGGGTCGTTACGAATGAGCAGTTCTTC
CSLTGVVTNEQFF
>TRBJ2-3|TRBD1|NA|TRBV6-1
TGTGCCAGCAGTGAGGCCGGGACAGGGGTTGATACGCAGTATTTT
CASSEAGTGVDTQYF
>TRBJ2-2|NA|NA|TRBV5-4
TGTGCCAGCAGCCCCGAGGGGAGGACGAACACCGGGGAGCTGTTTTTT
CASSPEGRTNTGELFF
>TRBJ1-2|TRBD1|NA|TRBV28
TGTGCCAGCAGTCCAACGGGGACAGACATCTATGGCTACACCTTC
CASSPTGTDIYGYTF
>TRBJ1-2|NA|NA|TRBV6-1
TGTGCCAGCAGTGGAGCCGGGACATTCAACTATGGCTACACCTTC
CASSGAGTFNYGYTF
>TRBJ2-7|TRBD1|NA|TRBV19
TGTGCCAGTAGTAGCCGGGACAGGGAATACGAGCAGTACTTC
CASSSRDREYEQYF
>TRBJ1-1|TRBD1|few|TRBV2
TGTGCCACAGACAGGGCGAACACTGAAGCTTTCTTT
CATDRANTEAFF
>TRBJ2-7|NA|NA|TRBV4-1
TGCGCCAGCAGCCAAGAGGGCCGTAACGAGCAGTACTTC
CASSQEGRNEQYF
>TRBJ2-5|NA|NA|TRBV30
TGTGCCTGGAGTCCCCTACAAGAGACCCAGTACTTC
CAWSPLQETQYF
>TRBJ2-7|TRBD1|NA|TRBV27
TGTGCCAGCAGGGTTTCCGGGACAGGGTTTTTTTCCTTC
CASRVSGTGFFSF
>TRBJ2-1|TRBD2|NA|TRBV7-3
TGTGCCAGCAGCTCCCAAGCGGGGGGGCACAATGAGCAGTTCTTC
CASSSQAGGHNEQFF